Each of the 32 T cell receptor beta chains below was sequenced from the same sample in a study of blood T cells in healthy people across ages. Alongside a J-beta primer mix, a sample-barcoded 5' primer served in a second PCR lasting roughly 7 to 12 cycles. TCRdb re-derived calls from the 5' RACE reads in MiXCR, one entry per CDR3 protein. The sample has some 790,000 distinct CDR3 sequences; under 35% are singletons. Sequenced sample: blood. Source of these receptors: a woman older than 75 in good health.

This clonotype has just a few counts. This may be a read error, as it is one base from a much larger clone. The chain recombines TRBV7-9 with TRBJ2-4, with 11 bases fitting TRBD1. The J call may be incorrect, as the DNA end agrees better with TRBJ2-7. Germline V gives CDR1 SEHNR, CDR2 FQNEAQ (reference sequence). The CDR3 covers 15 residues. In nucleotides, the CDR3 is TGTGCCAGCAGCCGACAAGGGACAGGGGGTTACGAGCAGTACTTC. Translated, it gives CASSRQGTGGYEQYF.

The table lists this clonotype with many counts. This chain links TRBV29-1 with TRBJ2-1; D might be TRBD1 (5 bases). Between the trimmed V and J ends, which lost 5 bases and 10 bases, there was a span of 12 bases. Germline loops: CDR1 SQVTM, CDR2 ANQGSEA. This CDR3 is 11 amino acids long. CDR3 nucleotide sequence: TGCAGCGTTAACCTACGACAGGAGCAGTTCTTC. Translation gives CSVNLRQEQFF.

This clonotype was seen just once. The chain is built from TRBV5-1 and TRBJ2-3, with 7 bases fitting TRBD2. In germline, CDR1 is SGHRS, CDR2 YFSETQ. This CDR3 is 17 amino acids long. V dropped 1 base and J dropped 2; count of bases not matched to a gene: 10. The CDR3 bases are TGCGCCAGCAGCTTGTCATTGGGGCGGGGGATCACAGATACGCAGTATTTT. Translation gives CASSLSLGRGITDTQYF.

This clonotype was detected ten times or more. In nucleotides, the CDR3 is TGCGCCAGCAGTGAGGTAGCGGGGGGCTCCTACAATGAGCAGTTCTTC. This translates into CASSEVAGGSYNEQFF. The chain uses TRBV10-1 and TRBJ2-1; 10 positions match TRBD2. V dropped 2 bases and J dropped 0; count of bases not matched to a gene: 1. The CDR3 spans 16 residues. Germline V CDR1 and CDR2: WNHNN, SYGVQD (reference sequence).

This clonotype was observed many times. The rearrangement links TRBV5-1 to TRBJ1-2; D is undetermined. CDR3 length equals 13 residues. V was pared by 0 bases and J by 8 bases, with 11 bases between. Germline CDR1 and CDR2: SGHRS and YFSETQ. CDR3 coding DNA: TGCGCCAGCAGCTTGGACAGCCGACCCGGCTACACCTTC. Translating it yields CASSLDSRPGYTF.

This clonotype showed up just once. The V gene is TRBV6-2 or TRBV6-3, the J gene TRBJ2-1; D is possibly TRBD1 (7 bases). Trimming stripped 4 bases from V and 10 bases from J, with 20 bases between. The length of the CDR3 is 15 residues. CDR1 is MNHEY and CDR2 is SVGEGT in the germline V gene. CDR3 in DNA: TGTGCCAGCAGTTCCGAGCCCGGAGGGGGCGTCGAGCAGTTCTTC. Encoded protein: CASSSEPGGGVEQFF.

With respect to this clonotype: A much larger clone lies a single base off, so this may be a read error. The gene calls are TRBV20-1 and TRBJ2-7; TRBD2 matches 11 bases. V dropped 5 bases and J dropped 6; count of bases not matched to a gene: 9. The CDR3 has 14 amino acids. Germline V gene sequence: CDR1 DFQATT, CDR2 SNEGSKA (reference sequence). The CDR3 spells CSAFSGGAIPEQYF. CDR3 DNA: TGCAGTGCTTTTAGCGGGGGGGCGATACCCGAGCAGTACTTC.

The J gene is TRBJ1-1, the V gene TRBV28; maybe TRBD1 (5 bases). This CDR3 comprises 14 residues. V was clipped by 6 bases and J by 1 base, with 12 bases between them. Germline CDR1 reads MDHEN; CDR2 reads SYDVKM. The CDR3 DNA is TGTGCCAGCAGGGTACCCAGGGAGAACACTGAAGCTTTCTTT. This encodes CASRVPRENTEAFF.

A word on this clonotype: This may be a read error: a much more frequent sequence differs by one nucleotide. The J gene is TRBJ2-7, the V gene TRBV5-4, with 9 bases identical to TRBD2. V trimming: 2 bases; J trimming: 4 bases; junction bases outside the gene matches: 4. Per the germline V gene, CDR1 is SGHNT and CDR2 is YYREEE (reference sequence). The CDR3 has 14 amino acids. The CDR3 DNA sequence: TGTGCCAGCAGCTTCGGGACTAGCCGATACGAGCAGTACTTC. It is translated as CASSFGTSRYEQYF.

This clonotype was recorded at least ten times. The chain links TRBV6-5 to TRBJ2-7, with a tentative D call TRBD1 (6 bases). Trimming cost V 6 bases and J 0 bases, with 15 bases left between them. The CDR3 is 15 amino acids. CDR1 is MNHEY, CDR2 SVGAGI, per germline. The CDR3 sequence is CASSHGPQGSYEQYF. The CDR3 DNA is TGTGCCAGCAGCCACGGGCCACAGGGCTCCTACGAGCAGTACTTC.

The sample holds a few counts of this clonotype. J is TRBJ2-2 and V is TRBV5-1; TRBD2 aligns across 15 bases. Germline V gene sequence: CDR1 SGHRS, CDR2 YFSETQ. CDR3 length: 15 residues. V shed 7 bases and J 4 bases; nucleotides not matched to a gene: 2. The CDR3 DNA sequence: TGCGCCAGCGTGGGACTAGCGGGGGGCACCGGGGAGCTGTTTTTT. Protein: CASVGLAGGTGELFF.

The chain joins TRBV2 to TRBJ1-5; D gene ambiguous. From germline, CDR1 is SNHLY and CDR2 FYNNEI. V shed 6 bases and J shed 7 bases, with 10 bases lying between them. This CDR3 has 12 amino acids. This CDR3 reads CASRALGQPQHF. The CDR3 region has the DNA TGTGCCAGCAGGGCTCTGGGACAGCCCCAGCATTTT.

This chain links TRBV20-1 with TRBJ2-3; 13 positions agree with TRBD2. The CDR3 runs to 16 residues. Trimming removed 5 bases from V and 1 base from J; junction bases left unmatched: 6. Germline V gene sequence: CDR1 DFQATT, CDR2 SNEGSKA (reference sequence). The CDR3 is CSAGLAGARGTDTQYF. CDR3 nucleotide sequence: TGCAGTGCTGGACTAGCGGGGGCCAGGGGCACAGATACGCAGTATTTT.

The chain recombines TRBV7-2 with TRBJ1-2; the D is unclear. V dropped 1 base and J dropped 4 bases, with 7 bases sitting between them. Germline CDR1 reads SGHTA; CDR2 reads FQGNSA. The CDR3 contains 13 residues. CDR3 residues: CASSLVAAYGYTF. The CDR3 DNA follows: TGTGCCAGCAGCTTAGTTGCAGCCTATGGCTACACCTTC.

This clonotype was observed at least ten times. The chain is built from TRBV7-2 and TRBJ1-2; TRBD1 agrees at 7 bases. Germline trimming cut 1 base from V and 2 bases from J; bases unmatched to any gene: 4. CDR1 and CDR2 (germline): SGHTA, FQGNSA. The CDR3 is 15 residues long. The CDR3: CASSLVRQGNYGYTF. As DNA, the CDR3 is TGTGCCAGCAGCTTAGTTCGACAGGGCAACTATGGCTACACCTTC.

In regard to this clonotype: This may stem from a read error, because a much larger clone lies one nucleotide away. The rearrangement joins TRBV6-2 or TRBV6-3 to TRBJ2-1; 7 positions match TRBD2. The end of the DNA fits TRBJ2-7 better, so the J call may be wrong. Germline V gene data show CDR1 as MNHEY and CDR2 as SVGEGT. CDR3 length equals 17 residues. CDR3 nucleotide sequence: TGTGCCAGCACCCAGAGCTGGATAGGGGAGGGGCACAATGAGCAGTACTTC. Its protein product is CASTQSWIGEGHNEQYF.

Concerning this clonotype: This sequence may be a read error, since a much larger clone differs from it by one base. This sequence joins TRBV4-3 and TRBJ1-2; a possible D gene is TRBD1 (6 bases). CDR1 and CDR2 from the germline V gene are LGHNA and YSLEER. This CDR3 spans 13 amino acids. V dropped 0 bases and J dropped 12 bases, with 14 bases sitting between them. Here the CDR3 DNA reads TGCGCCAGCAGCCAAGACCCGGGCAGGGGCCACACCTTC. This sequence encodes CASSQDPGRGHTF.

This clonotype has a count of ten or more. The chain couples TRBV28 to TRBJ2-7; D call uncertain. There are 13 residues in the CDR3. V was pared by 7 bases and J by 1 base, with 11 bases between. Germline loops: CDR1 MDHEN, CDR2 SYDVKM. The CDR3 DNA follows: TGTGCCAGCAACCTCAGACGGTCCTACGAGCAGTACTTC. Translation gives CASNLRRSYEQYF. Variable domain in full (rest from reference TRBV28 and TRBJ2-7): DVKVTQSSRYLVKRTGEKVFLECVQDMDHENMFWYRQDPGLGLRLIYFSYDVKMKEKGDIPEGYSVSREKKERFSLILESASTNQTSMYLCASNLRRSYEQYFGPGTRLTVT.

This chain joins TRBV7-3 and TRBJ2-1, with 9 bases identical to TRBD2. In germline, CDR1 is SGHTA, CDR2 FQGTGA. V lost 4 bases, J lost 5 bases, and 9 bases stayed unmatched. The CDR3 is made up of 16 amino acids. CDR3 protein: CASSSLAGTTHNEQFF. DNA of the CDR3: TGTGCCAGCAGCTCTCTAGCGGGGACCACCCACAATGAGCAGTTCTTC.

This clonotype occurred many times. The chain recombines TRBV12-3 or TRBV12-4 with TRBJ2-7; D uncertain. The CDR3 loop spans 15 amino acids. V shed 1 base and J shed 2 bases, with 12 bases lying between them. CDR3 residues: CASSLGVPDPYEQYF. The CDR3 DNA reads as TGTGCCAGCAGTTTAGGGGTTCCCGACCCCTACGAGCAGTACTTC.

This clonotype was detected only a few times. The chain links TRBV28 to TRBJ1-2, with unresolved D. V shed 3 bases and J shed 0 bases, with 8 bases lying between them. Germline V gives CDR1 MDHEN, CDR2 SYDVKM. The CDR3 consists of 14 residues. The CDR3 protein is CASSLPAPNYGYTF. The CDR3, as DNA: TGTGCCAGCAGTTTGCCAGCACCTAACTATGGCTACACCTTC.

This clonotype showed up just a few times. The rearrangement links TRBV6-1 to TRBJ1-2; D might be TRBD1 (6 bases). The CDR3 has 15 amino acids. Trimming removed 0 bases from V and 4 bases from J, with 12 bases in between. Germline V gene sequence: CDR1 MNHNS, CDR2 SASEGT. Here the CDR3 DNA reads TGTGCCAGCAGTGAAGCGACACAGGGCGGCTATGGCTACACCTTC. This gives the protein CASSEATQGGYGYTF.

J is TRBJ1-5 and V is TRBV4-2, with TRBD1 as a possible D gene (5 bases). This CDR3 is 15 amino acids long. Germline lookup yields CDR1 LGHNA and CDR2 YNFKEQ. V dropped 0 bases and J dropped 6 bases, with 12 bases sitting between them. CDR3 amino acids: CASSQDHGGFQPQHF. In DNA form, the CDR3 reads TGTGCCAGCAGCCAAGATCATGGGGGGTTTCAGCCCCAGCATTTT.

This clonotype has just a few counts. The J gene is TRBJ1-2, the V gene TRBV18; 9 bases match TRBD1. Germline V CDR1 and CDR2: KGHSH, LQKENI. This CDR3 has 18 residues. V shed 6 bases and J 4 bases; nucleotides not matched to a gene: 18. CDR3 in amino acids: CASSMSQYTGGQGYGYTF. The CDR3 DNA is TGTGCCAGCTCCATGTCCCAATATACAGGGGGCCAAGGCTATGGCTACACCTTC.

The chain joins TRBV18 to TRBJ2-2; a possible D gene is TRBD1 (5 bases). Deletions cut 2 bases from V and 3 bases from J, with 7 bases between. Germline V CDR1 and CDR2: KGHSH, LQKENI. The CDR3 has 14 residues. The CDR3, as DNA: TGTGCCAGCTCACCATGGACACACACCGGGGAGCTGTTTTTT. It translates to CASSPWTHTGELFF.

This clonotype was detected ten times or more. V is TRBV12-3 or TRBV12-4 and J is TRBJ2-3; 9 bases are shared with TRBD2. The CDR3 is 15 residues long. J gave up 4 bases and V 4 bases, and 6 bases lay outside the gene matches. In DNA form, the CDR3 reads TGTGCCAGCAGTTCGGAGCGGGGGGCCCCAGATACGCAGTATTTT. As protein: CASSSERGAPDTQYF.

The chain carries TRBV13 and TRBJ2-7; 10 bases agree with TRBD2. Trimming removed 2 bases from V and 4 bases from J; junction bases left unmatched: 5. CDR3 length: 15 residues. Germline CDR1 is PRHDT and CDR2 is FYEKMQ (reference sequence). The CDR3 spells CASSLRAGGQYEQYF. CDR3 sequence (DNA): TGTGCCAGCAGCTTAAGAGCGGGGGGGCAGTACGAGCAGTACTTC.

This clonotype was counted a few times. The rearrangement joins TRBV6-5 to TRBJ2-1, with D unresolved. There are 15 residues in the CDR3. CDR1 and CDR2 (germline): MNHEY, SVGAGI. V shed 6 bases and J shed 6 bases, with 18 bases lying between them. The CDR3 DNA sequence: TGTGCCAGCAGAAAGTTACAGTCAGGTATCAATGAGCAGTTCTTC. Protein: CASRKLQSGINEQFF.

As for this clonotype: This could be a read error, since a much larger clone is one nucleotide away. The chain couples TRBV7-2 to TRBJ2-5; TRBD2 aligns across 8 bases. V was clipped by 3 bases and J by 11 bases; unmatched bases: 8. The CDR3 spans 13 residues. From germline, CDR1 is SGHTA and CDR2 FQGNSA. CDR3 bases: TGTGCCAGCAGCTTCGGGACTAGTGGGGAGCAGTACTTC. Translation gives CASSFGTSGEQYF.

This clonotype was counted at least ten times. This chain uses TRBV7-9 with TRBJ2-5; D perhaps matches TRBD1 (6 bases). Trimming pared 0 bases from V and 0 bases from J, leaving 11 bases between. CDR1 and CDR2 from the germline V gene are SEHNR and FQNEAQ (reference sequence). The CDR3 is 16 residues long. CDR3 loop: CASSLAGARNQETQYF. Here the CDR3 DNA reads TGTGCCAGCAGCTTAGCGGGGGCGCGGAACCAAGAGACCCAGTACTTC.

This clonotype was seen more than once but under ten times. A much bigger clone sits one base away, suggesting this may be a read error. The chain couples TRBV7-2 to TRBJ2-3, with D hard to call. Germline V gene sequence: CDR1 SGHTA, CDR2 FQGNSA. V lost 4 bases and J lost 1, with 12 bases in between. This CDR3 has 15 residues. DNA of the CDR3: TGTGCCAGCAGCTCAGCCTTTTTCGGCACAGATACGCAGTATTTT. Translating it yields CASSSAFFGTDTQYF.

This clonotype showed up many times. This chain links TRBV20-1 with TRBJ2-3; D might be TRBD1 or TRBD2, each matching 5 bases. V was cut by 2 bases and J by 13 bases, with 13 bases left in between. This CDR3 has 11 residues. Germline CDR1 and CDR2: DFQATT and SNEGSKA (reference sequence). The CDR3 protein is CSARRDPQEYF. The DNA for the CDR3 is TGCAGTGCTAGACGGGACCCTCAAGAGTATTTT.